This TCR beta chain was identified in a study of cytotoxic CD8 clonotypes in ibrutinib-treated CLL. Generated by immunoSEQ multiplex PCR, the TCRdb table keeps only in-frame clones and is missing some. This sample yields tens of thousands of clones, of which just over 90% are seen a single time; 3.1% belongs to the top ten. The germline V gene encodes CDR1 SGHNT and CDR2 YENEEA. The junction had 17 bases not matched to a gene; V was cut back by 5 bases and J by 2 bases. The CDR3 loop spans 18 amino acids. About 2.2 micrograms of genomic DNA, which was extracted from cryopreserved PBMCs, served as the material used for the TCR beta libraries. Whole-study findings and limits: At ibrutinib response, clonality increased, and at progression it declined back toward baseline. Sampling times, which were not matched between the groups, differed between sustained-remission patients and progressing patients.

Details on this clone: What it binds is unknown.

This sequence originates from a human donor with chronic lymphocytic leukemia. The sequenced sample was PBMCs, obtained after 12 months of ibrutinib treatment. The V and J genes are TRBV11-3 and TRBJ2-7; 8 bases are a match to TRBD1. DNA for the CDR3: TGTGCCAGCAGCCCAAGACAGGGGACAAGCGGAGGAACCTACGAGCAGTACTTC. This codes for CASSPRQGTSGGTYEQYF.